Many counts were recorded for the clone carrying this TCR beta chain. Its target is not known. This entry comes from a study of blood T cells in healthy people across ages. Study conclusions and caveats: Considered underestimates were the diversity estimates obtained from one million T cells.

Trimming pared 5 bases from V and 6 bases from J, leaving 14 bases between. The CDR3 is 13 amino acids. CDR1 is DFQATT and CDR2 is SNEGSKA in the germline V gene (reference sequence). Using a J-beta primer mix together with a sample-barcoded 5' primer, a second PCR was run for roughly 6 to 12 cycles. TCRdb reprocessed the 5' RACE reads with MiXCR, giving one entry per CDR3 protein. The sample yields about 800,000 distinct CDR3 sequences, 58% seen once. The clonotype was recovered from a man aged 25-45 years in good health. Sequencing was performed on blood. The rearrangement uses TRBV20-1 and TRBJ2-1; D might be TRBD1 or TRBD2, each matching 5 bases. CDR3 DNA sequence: TGCAGTGCTTCCCGTGGGACGAGCAATGAGCAGTTCTTC. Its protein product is CSASRGTSNEQFF.